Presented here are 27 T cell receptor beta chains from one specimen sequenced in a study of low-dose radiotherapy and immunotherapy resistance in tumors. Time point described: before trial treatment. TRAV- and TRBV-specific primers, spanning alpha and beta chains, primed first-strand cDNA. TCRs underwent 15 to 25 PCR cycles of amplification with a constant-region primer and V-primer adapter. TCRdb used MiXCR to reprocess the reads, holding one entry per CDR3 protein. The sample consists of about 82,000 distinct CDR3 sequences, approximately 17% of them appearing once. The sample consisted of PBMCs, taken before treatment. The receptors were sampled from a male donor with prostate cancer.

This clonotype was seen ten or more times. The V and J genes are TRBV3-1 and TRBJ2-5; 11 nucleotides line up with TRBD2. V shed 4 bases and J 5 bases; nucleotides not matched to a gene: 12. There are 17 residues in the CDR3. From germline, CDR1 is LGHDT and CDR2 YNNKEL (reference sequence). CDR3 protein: CASSRRALAGDRETQYF. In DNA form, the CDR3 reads TGTGCCAGCAGCCGGAGGGCACTAGCGGGAGACCGGGAGACCCAGTACTTC.

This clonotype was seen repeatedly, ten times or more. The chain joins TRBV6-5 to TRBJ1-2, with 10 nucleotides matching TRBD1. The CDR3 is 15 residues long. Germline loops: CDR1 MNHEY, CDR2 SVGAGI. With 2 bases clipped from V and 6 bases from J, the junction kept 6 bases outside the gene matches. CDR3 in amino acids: CASSYDPGQGNGYTF. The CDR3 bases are TGTGCCAGCAGTTACGACCCGGGACAGGGGAATGGCTACACCTTC.

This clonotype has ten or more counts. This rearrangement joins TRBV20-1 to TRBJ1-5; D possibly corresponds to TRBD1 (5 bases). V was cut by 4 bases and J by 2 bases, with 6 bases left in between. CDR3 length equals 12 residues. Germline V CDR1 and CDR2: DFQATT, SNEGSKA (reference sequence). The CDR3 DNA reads TGCAGTGCTAAAGGGGGCAATCAGCCCCAGCATTTT. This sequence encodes CSAKGGNQPQHF.

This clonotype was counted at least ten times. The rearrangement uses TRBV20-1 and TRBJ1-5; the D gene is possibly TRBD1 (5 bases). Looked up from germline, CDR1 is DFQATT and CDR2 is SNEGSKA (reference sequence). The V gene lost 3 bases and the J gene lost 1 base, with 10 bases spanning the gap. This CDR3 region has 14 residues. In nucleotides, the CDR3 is TGCAGTGCTAGGGACGGACAAAGCAATCAGCCCCAGCATTTT. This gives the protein CSARDGQSNQPQHF.

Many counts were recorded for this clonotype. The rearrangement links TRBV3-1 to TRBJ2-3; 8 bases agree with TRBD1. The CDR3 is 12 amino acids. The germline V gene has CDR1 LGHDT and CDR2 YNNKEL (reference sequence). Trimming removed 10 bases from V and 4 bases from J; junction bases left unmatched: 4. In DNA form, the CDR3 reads TGTGCCACCGGACAGGGCGCAGATACGCAGTATTTT. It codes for CATGQGADTQYF.

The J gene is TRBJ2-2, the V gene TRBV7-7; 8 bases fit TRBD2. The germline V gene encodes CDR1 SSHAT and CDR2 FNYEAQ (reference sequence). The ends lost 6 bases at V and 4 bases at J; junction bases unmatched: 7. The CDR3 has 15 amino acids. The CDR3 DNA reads TGTGCCAGCAGGTCAAGCGGGAGTGGCACCGGGGAGCTGTTTTTT. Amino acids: CASRSSGSGTGELFF.

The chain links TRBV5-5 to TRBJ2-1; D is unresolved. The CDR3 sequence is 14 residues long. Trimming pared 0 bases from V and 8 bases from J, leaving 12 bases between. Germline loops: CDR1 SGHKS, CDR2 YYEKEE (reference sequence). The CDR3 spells CASSLGMGSDEQFF. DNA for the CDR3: TGTGCCAGCAGCTTGGGAATGGGTTCCGATGAGCAGTTCTTC.

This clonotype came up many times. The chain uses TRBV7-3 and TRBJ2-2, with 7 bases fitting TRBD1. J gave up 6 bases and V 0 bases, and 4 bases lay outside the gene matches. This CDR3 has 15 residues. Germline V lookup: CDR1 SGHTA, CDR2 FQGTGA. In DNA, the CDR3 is TGTGCCAGCAGCTTAACACAGGGGTCATCCGGGGAGCTGTTTTTT. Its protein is CASSLTQGSSGELFF.

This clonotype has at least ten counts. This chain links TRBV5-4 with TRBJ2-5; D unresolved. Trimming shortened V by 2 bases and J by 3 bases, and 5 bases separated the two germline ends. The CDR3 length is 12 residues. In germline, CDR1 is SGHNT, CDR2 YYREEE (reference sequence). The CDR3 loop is CASSFTKETQYF. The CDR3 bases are TGTGCCAGCAGCTTCACAAAAGAGACCCAGTACTTC. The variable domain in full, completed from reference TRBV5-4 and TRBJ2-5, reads ETGVTQSPTHLIKTRGQQVTLRCSSQSGHNTVSWYQQALGQGPQFIFQYYREEENGRGNFPPRFSGLQFPNYSSELNVNALELDDSALYLCASSFTKETQYFGPGTRLLVL.

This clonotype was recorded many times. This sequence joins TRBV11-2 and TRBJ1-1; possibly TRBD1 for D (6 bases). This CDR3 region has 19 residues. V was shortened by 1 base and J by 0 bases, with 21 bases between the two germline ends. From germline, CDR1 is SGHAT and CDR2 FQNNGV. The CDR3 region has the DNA TGTGCCAGCAGCTTAGGGACAGACCCATGGCGTGGCATGAACACTGAAGCTTTCTTT. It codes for CASSLGTDPWRGMNTEAFF.

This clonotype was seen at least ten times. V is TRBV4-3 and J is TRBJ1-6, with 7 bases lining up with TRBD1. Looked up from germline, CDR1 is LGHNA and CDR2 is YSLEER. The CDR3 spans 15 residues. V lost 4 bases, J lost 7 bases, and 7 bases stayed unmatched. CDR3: CASSLKAGGNSPLHF. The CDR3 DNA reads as TGCGCCAGCAGCCTCAAGGCAGGGGGGAATTCACCCCTCCACTTT.

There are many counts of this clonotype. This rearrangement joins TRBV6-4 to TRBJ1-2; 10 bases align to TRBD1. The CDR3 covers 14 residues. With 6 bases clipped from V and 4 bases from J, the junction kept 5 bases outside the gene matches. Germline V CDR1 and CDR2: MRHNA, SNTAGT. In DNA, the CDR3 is TGTGCCAGCAGCGCAGGGGACAGGGGCTATGGCTACACCTTC. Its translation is CASSAGDRGYGYTF.

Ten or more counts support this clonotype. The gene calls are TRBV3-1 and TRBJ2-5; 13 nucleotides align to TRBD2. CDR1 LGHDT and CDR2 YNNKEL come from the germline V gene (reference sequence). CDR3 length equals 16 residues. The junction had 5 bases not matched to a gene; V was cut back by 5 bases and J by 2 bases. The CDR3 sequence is CASSGLAGARQETQYF. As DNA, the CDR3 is TGTGCCAGCAGCGGACTAGCGGGAGCCCGACAAGAGACCCAGTACTTC.

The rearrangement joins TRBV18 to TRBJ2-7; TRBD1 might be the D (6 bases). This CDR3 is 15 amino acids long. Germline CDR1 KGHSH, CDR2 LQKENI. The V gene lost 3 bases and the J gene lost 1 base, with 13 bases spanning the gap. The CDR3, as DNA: TGTGCCAGCTCACCGACGACAAGGGGGTCCTACGAGCAGTACTTC. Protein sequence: CASSPTTRGSYEQYF.

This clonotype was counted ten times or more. Written as DNA, the CDR3 is TGCGCCAGCAGCCAAGGGGGGACTTTCACCGGGGAGCTGTTTTTT. It codes for CASSQGGTFTGELFF. The rearrangement joins TRBV4-1 to TRBJ2-2; TRBD2 might be the D (6 bases). The germline V and J ends were trimmed by 1 base and 4 bases, with 10 bases remaining between them. Germline V gene data show CDR1 as MGHRA and CDR2 as YSYEKL. The CDR3 sequence is 15 residues long.

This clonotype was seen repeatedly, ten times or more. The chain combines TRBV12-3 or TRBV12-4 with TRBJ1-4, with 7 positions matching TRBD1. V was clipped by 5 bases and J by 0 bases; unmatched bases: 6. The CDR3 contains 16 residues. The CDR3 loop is CASSVTGVSTNEKLFF. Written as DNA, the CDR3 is TGTGCCAGCAGTGTTACAGGGGTGTCAACTAATGAAAAACTGTTTTTT.

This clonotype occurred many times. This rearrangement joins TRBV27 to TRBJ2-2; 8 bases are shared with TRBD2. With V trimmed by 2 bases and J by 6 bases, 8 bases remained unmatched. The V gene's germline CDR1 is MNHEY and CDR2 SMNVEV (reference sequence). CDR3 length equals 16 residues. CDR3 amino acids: CASSLGPGGPSGELFF. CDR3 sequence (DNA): TGTGCCAGCAGTTTAGGTCCGGGAGGGCCATCCGGGGAGCTGTTTTTT.

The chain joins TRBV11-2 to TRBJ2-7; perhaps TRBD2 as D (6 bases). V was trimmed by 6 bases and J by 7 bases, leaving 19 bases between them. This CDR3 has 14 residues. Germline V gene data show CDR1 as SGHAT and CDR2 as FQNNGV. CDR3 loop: CASRPPGGVVEQYF. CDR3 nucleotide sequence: TGTGCCAGCAGACCTCCCGGGGGAGTGGTGGAGCAGTACTTC.

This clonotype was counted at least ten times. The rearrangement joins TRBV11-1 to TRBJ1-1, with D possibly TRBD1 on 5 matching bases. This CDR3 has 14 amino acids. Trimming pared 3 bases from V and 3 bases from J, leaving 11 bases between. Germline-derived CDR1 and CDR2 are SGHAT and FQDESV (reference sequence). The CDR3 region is CASSFGPRDTEAFF. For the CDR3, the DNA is TGTGCCAGCAGCTTCGGCCCCAGGGACACTGAAGCTTTCTTT.

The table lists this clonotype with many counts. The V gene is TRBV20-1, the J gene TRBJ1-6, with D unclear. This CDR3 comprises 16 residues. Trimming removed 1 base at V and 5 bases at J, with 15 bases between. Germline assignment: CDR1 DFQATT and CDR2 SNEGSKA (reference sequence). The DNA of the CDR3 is TGCAGTGCTAGAGCGCCCCTGATCGGCAATAATTCACCCCTCCACTTT. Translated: CSARAPLIGNNSPLHF.

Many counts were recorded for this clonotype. CDR3 amino acids: CATSRGGGSYNEQFF. Written as DNA, the CDR3 is TGTGCCACCAGCAGAGGAGGGGGTTCCTACAATGAGCAGTTCTTC. This rearrangement joins TRBV15 to TRBJ2-1, with D tentatively TRBD1 (6 bases). The CDR3 is 15 amino acids. CDR1 is LNHNV and CDR2 is YYDKDF in the germline V gene (reference sequence). Trimming removed 1 base at V and 1 base at J, with 8 bases between.

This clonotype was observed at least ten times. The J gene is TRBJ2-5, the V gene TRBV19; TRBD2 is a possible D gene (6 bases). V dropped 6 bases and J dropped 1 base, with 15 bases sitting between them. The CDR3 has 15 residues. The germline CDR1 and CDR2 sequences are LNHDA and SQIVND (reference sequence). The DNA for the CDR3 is TGTGCCAGTAGAGTAACAGCGGGCACCCAAGAGACCCAGTACTTC. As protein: CASRVTAGTQETQYF.

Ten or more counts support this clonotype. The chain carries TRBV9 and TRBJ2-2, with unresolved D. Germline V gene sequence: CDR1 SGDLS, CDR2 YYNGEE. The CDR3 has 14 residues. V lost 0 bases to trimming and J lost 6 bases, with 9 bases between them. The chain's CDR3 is CASSVGAGAGELFF. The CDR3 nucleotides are TGTGCCAGCAGCGTAGGGGCCGGAGCCGGGGAGCTGTTTTTT.

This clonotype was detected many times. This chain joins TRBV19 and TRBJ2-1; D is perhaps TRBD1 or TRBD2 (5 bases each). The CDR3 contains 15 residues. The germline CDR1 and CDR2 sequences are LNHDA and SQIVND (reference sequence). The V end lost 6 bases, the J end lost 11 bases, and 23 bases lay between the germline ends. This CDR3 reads CASSPWGSSSNQQFF. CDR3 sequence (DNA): TGTGCCAGTAGCCCATGGGGGAGTTCCTCAAACCAGCAGTTCTTC.

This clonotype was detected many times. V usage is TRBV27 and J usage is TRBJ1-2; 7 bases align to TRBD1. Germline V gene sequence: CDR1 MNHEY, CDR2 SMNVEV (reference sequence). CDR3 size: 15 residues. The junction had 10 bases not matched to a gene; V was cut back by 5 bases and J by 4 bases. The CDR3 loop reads CASSPTWTGAYGYTF. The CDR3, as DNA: TGTGCCAGCAGTCCTACCTGGACAGGCGCCTATGGCTACACCTTC.

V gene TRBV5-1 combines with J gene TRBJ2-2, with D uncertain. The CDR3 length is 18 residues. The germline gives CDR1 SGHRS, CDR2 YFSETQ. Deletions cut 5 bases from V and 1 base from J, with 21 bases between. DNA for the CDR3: TGCGCCAGCAGGTTTGGTCAGAGGAGAGGATTGAACACCGGGGAGCTGTTTTTT. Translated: CASRFGQRRGLNTGELFF.

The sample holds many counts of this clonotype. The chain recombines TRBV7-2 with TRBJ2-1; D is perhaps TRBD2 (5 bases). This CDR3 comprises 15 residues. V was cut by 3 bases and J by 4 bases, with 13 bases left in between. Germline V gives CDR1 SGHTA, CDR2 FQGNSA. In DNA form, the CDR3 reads TGTGCCAGCAGCTTCCACAAACTAGGTTACAATGAGCAGTTCTTC. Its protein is CASSFHKLGYNEQFF.